The 30 T cell receptor beta chains below all came from one sample that was sequenced in a study of blood T cell repertoires in COVID-19. Here immunoSEQ multiplex PCR was the method, and the copy in TCRdb shows in-frame clones only, minus some. The sample consists of more than 90,000 clones, 82% of them appearing once. The sample taken for sequencing was peripheral blood. The receptors stem from a man at least 80 years old with acute or convalescent COVID-19.

This clone was seen only a few times. This chain links TRBV7-2 with TRBJ2-7; maybe TRBD2 (6 bases). The CDR3 totals 17 residues. Between the trimmed V and J ends, which lost 1 base and 0 bases, there was a span of 16 bases. Germline CDR1 is SGHTA and CDR2 is FQGNSA. The CDR3 sequence: CASSLVGARDPSYEQYF. The CDR3 nucleotides read TGTGCCAGCAGCTTAGTAGGGGCGCGGGATCCCTCCTACGAGCAGTACTTC. Based on the CDR3 plus reference TRBV7-2 and TRBJ2-7, the full variable domain is GAGVSQSPSNKVTEKGKDVELRCDPISGHTALYWYRQSLGQGLEFLIYFQGNSAPDKSGLPSDRFSAERTGGSVSTLTIQRTQQEDSAVYLCASSLVGARDPSYEQYFGPGTRLTVT.

This clone has just a few counts. The V gene is TRBV29-1, the J gene TRBJ2-7, with D maybe TRBD1 (5 bases). The CDR3 totals 12 residues. The germline V gene has CDR1 SQVTM and CDR2 ANQGSEA. V dropped 6 bases and J dropped 0 bases, with 9 bases sitting between them. CDR3 in amino acids: CSVQVVSYEQYF. Written as DNA, the CDR3 is TGCAGCGTACAGGTGGTCTCCTACGAGCAGTACTTC.

This clone was detected only once. The gene calls are TRBV6-1 and TRBJ1-4, with 8 bases fitting TRBD1. The V gene end was trimmed by 3 bases and the J gene end by 7 bases; junction bases not matched to a gene: 4. This CDR3 has 14 residues. Germline CDR1 reads MNHNS; CDR2 reads SASEGT. In DNA, the CDR3 is TGTGCCAGCAGTGATGGACAGGGAACTGAAAAACTGTTTTTT. This encodes CASSDGQGTEKLFF.

V gene TRBV5-1 combines with J gene TRBJ1-1; D gene ambiguous. This CDR3 has 13 residues. The ends were cut back, 0 bases at V and 4 bases at J, with 7 bases in the middle. Germline CDR1 is SGHRS and CDR2 is YFSETQ. In nucleotides, the CDR3 is TGCGCCAGCAGCTTGGACAGAACCACTGAAGCTTTCTTT. As protein: CASSLDRTTEAFF.

This chain uses TRBV5-1 with TRBJ2-1; 14 bases line up with TRBD2. Germline loops: CDR1 SGHRS, CDR2 YFSETQ. The CDR3 runs 16 residues. V lost 4 bases to trimming and J lost 6 bases; unmatched junction nucleotides: 6. The CDR3 protein is CASSSTGLAGGNEQFF. The CDR3 nucleotides read TGCGCCAGCAGCAGTACCGGACTAGCGGGAGGCAATGAGCAGTTCTTC.

This chain connects TRBV6-5 to TRBJ1-6; D is perhaps TRBD1 (5 bases). This CDR3 comprises 14 residues. V lost 4 bases, J lost 7 bases, and 11 bases lay in between. CDR1 and CDR2 (germline): MNHEY, SVGAGI. CDR3 region: CASSSSGLNSPLHF. The CDR3 DNA reads TGTGCCAGCAGTTCCTCGGGGCTAAATTCACCCCTCCACTTT.

The chain recombines TRBV14 with TRBJ1-2, with TRBD1 matching over 8 bases. CDR1 and CDR2 (germline): SGHDN, FVKESK. The CDR3 covers 15 residues. Losses at the gene ends were 0 bases for V and 6 bases for J; bases not matched to a gene: 6. The CDR3 sequence: CASSQDWTGKDGYTF. As DNA, the CDR3 is TGTGCCAGCAGCCAAGATTGGACAGGGAAAGATGGCTACACCTTC.

The genes are TRBV14 and TRBJ1-2, with 7 bases fitting TRBD1. J gave up 8 bases and V 5 bases, and 14 bases lay outside the gene matches. The length of the CDR3 is 15 residues. Germline V gene data show CDR1 as SGHDN and CDR2 as FVKESK. The CDR3 spells CASSERTGWGGGYTF. In DNA form, the CDR3 reads TGTGCCAGCAGCGAGCGGACAGGATGGGGTGGCGGCTACACCTTC.

This sequence joins TRBV4-2 and TRBJ1-1, with TRBD1 as a possible D gene (5 bases). V was pared by 0 bases and J by 4 bases, with 12 bases between. The length of the CDR3 is 15 residues. Germline V gene sequence: CDR1 LGHNA, CDR2 YNFKEQ. The CDR3 nucleotides read TGTGCCAGCAGCCAAGATAGCGGCAGGGCCACTGAAGCTTTCTTT. Translated, it gives CASSQDSGRATEAFF.

The chain links TRBV3-1 (or the pseudogene TRBV3-2) to TRBJ1-2; no definite D call. Germline V lookup: CDR1 LGHDT, CDR2 YNNKEL (reference sequence). With 0 bases removed from V and 0 bases from J, the gap between germline ends came to 8 bases. The CDR3 loop spans 15 amino acids. The CDR3 spells CASSQEVQSNYGYTF. The DNA of the CDR3 is TGTGCCAGCAGCCAAGAGGTACAGTCTAACTATGGCTACACCTTC.

V and J are TRBV5-1 and TRBJ2-2, with 8 positions matching TRBD1. The CDR3 loop spans 15 amino acids. With 4 bases clipped from V and 4 bases from J, the junction kept 6 bases outside the gene matches. The V gene's germline CDR1 is SGHRS and CDR2 YFSETQ. The CDR3 DNA is TGCGCCAGCAGCCCGTGGACAGGGATCACCGGGGAGCTGTTTTTT. It encodes CASSPWTGITGELFF.

This chain links TRBV5-1 with TRBJ2-1; 12 nucleotides line up with TRBD2. Germline-derived CDR1 and CDR2 are SGHRS and YFSETQ. The CDR3 runs 15 residues. V was clipped by 1 base and J by 7 bases; unmatched bases: 3. The DNA of the CDR3 is TGCGCCAGCAGCTTGTTGCTAGCGGGAGGGAATGAGCAGTTCTTC. This codes for CASSLLLAGGNEQFF.

The chain couples TRBV11-2 to TRBJ1-6; 7 positions agree with TRBD1. The CDR3 spans 15 residues. The germline CDR1 and CDR2 sequences are SGHAT and FQNNGV. V was pared by 4 bases and J by 11 bases, with 11 bases of the junction left unmatched. This CDR3 reads CASSSELGGRTPLHF. The CDR3 DNA reads TGTGCCAGCAGCTCGGAGTTAGGGGGCAGGACACCCCTCCACTTT.

V and J are TRBV4-3 and TRBJ1-1, with 9 bases matching TRBD1. The germline CDR1 and CDR2 sequences are LGHNA and YSLEER. The trim removed 1 base at V and 0 bases at J, leaving 9 bases unmatched. The CDR3 extends over 18 amino acids. CDR3 nucleotides: TGCGCCAGCAGCCAAGTTTGGACAGGGGCGGCATTGAACACTGAAGCTTTCTTT. It is translated as CASSQVWTGAALNTEAFF.

The chain employs TRBV10-3 and TRBJ2-7, with 9 bases lining up with TRBD2. Germline CDR1 is ENHRY and CDR2 is SYGVKD. The CDR3 contains 15 residues. Trimming took 4 bases from V and 6 from J; bases not matched to a gene: 10. Here the CDR3 DNA reads TGTGCCATCAGTGTTTTAGCGGGAGATCGGGGCGAGCAGTACTTC. Residues: CAISVLAGDRGEQYF.

A note on this clone: This sample includes further DNA sequences coding for the same CDR3. The V and J genes are TRBV28 and TRBJ1-4; D call uncertain. The V end was cut by 2 bases, the J end by 0 bases, with 7 bases between. Germline lookup yields CDR1 MDHEN and CDR2 SYDVKM. This CDR3 region has 15 residues. The CDR3 coding sequence is TGTGCCAGCAGTTTACCTGGAGCAACTAATGAAAAACTGTTTTTT. Amino acids: CASSLPGATNEKLFF.

The chain recombines TRBV29-1 with TRBJ1-1; D is ambiguous. The CDR3 has 13 amino acids. V gave up 6 bases and J gave up 3 bases, with 14 bases separating them. Germline lookup yields CDR1 SQVTM and CDR2 ANQGSEA. The CDR3 spells CSVRTVIDTEAFF. In DNA form, the CDR3 reads TGCAGCGTCCGAACAGTGATAGACACTGAAGCTTTCTTT.

Turning to this clone: Other DNA sequences in the same sample also yield this CDR3. V usage is TRBV28 and J usage is TRBJ1-4; weak D call: TRBD1 (5 bases). V lost 3 bases to trimming and J lost 8 bases, with 13 bases between them. From germline, CDR1 is MDHEN and CDR2 SYDVKM. The CDR3 extends over 14 amino acids. The DNA of the CDR3 is TGTGCCAGCAGTTTGGGGGGGGTCGGAGAAAAACTGTTTTTT. Amino acid sequence: CASSLGGVGEKLFF.

V is TRBV5-1 and J is TRBJ1-3; no clear D gene. The CDR3 is 13 residues long. V was pared by 3 bases and J by 3 bases, with 7 bases between. CDR1 and CDR2 from the germline V gene are SGHRS and YFSETQ. The CDR3 reads CASSSGFGNTIYF. The DNA for the CDR3 is TGCGCCAGCAGCTCGGGTTTTGGAAACACCATATATTTT.

The V call is TRBV6-1, the J call TRBJ2-2, with a possible D match to TRBD1 (6 bases). CDR3 length equals 17 residues. Trimming took off 4 bases at V and 2 bases at J, with 17 bases between the two ends. Germline V gene data show CDR1 as MNHNS and CDR2 as SASEGT. CDR3 sequence (DNA): TGTGCCAGCAGTGGGACCTGGGGGCTGAGAAACACCGGGGAGCTGTTTTTT. Its translation is CASSGTWGLRNTGELFF.

The chain combines TRBV7-6 with TRBJ2-7, with a possible D match to TRBD1 (6 bases). Per the germline V gene, CDR1 is SGHVS and CDR2 is FNYEAQ. V was cut by 5 bases and J by 7 bases, with 12 bases left in between. This CDR3 is 12 amino acids long. CDR3 amino acids: CASSIQGSEQYF. CDR3 nucleotides: TGTGCCAGCAGCATACAGGGTTCAGAGCAGTACTTC. Full variable domain (remainder filled in from reference TRBV7-6 and TRBJ2-7): GAGVSQSPRYKVTKRGQDVALRCDPISGHVSLYWYRQALGQGPEFLTYFNYEAQQDKSGLPNDRFSAERPEGSISTLTIQRTEQRDSAMYRCASSIQGSEQYFGPGTRLTVT.

The rearrangement links TRBV21-1 to TRBJ2-7; TRBD2, the table's D call, was not compared with the DNA. TRBV21-1 is reported as a pseudogene. The CDR3 totals 17 residues. CDR3 in amino acids: CASSIRQGPGLADEQYF. CDR3 coding DNA: TGTGCCAGCAGCATCCGGCAAGGTCCGGGACTAGCGGACGAGCAGTACTTC.

The rearrangement links TRBV30 to TRBJ2-7; 11 bases map to TRBD1. Germline loops: CDR1 GTSNPN, CDR2 SVGIG (reference sequence). J lost 3 bases, V lost 3 bases, and 4 bases had no gene match. The length of the CDR3 is 14 residues. CDR3 in amino acids: CAWRGDRGSYEQYF. CDR3 sequence (DNA): TGTGCCTGGAGGGGGGACAGGGGGAGCTACGAGCAGTACTTC.

V is TRBV4-3 and J is TRBJ1-2; D uncertain. The V gene lost 1 base and the J gene lost 4 bases, with 16 bases spanning the gap. There are 16 residues in the CDR3. Germline CDR1 is LGHNA and CDR2 is YSLEER. CDR3 amino acids: CASSQARGSGSYGYTF. CDR3 coding DNA: TGCGCCAGCAGCCAAGCCCGCGGGTCCGGGAGCTATGGCTACACCTTC.

The chain uses TRBV28 and TRBJ1-1; D ambiguous. The CDR3 is made up of 14 amino acids. V dropped 0 bases and J dropped 6 bases, with 11 bases sitting between them. Germline loops: CDR1 MDHEN, CDR2 SYDVKM. DNA for the CDR3: TGTGCCAGCAGTTTATGGAGGGAGAAGGCTGAAGCTTTCTTT. Residues: CASSLWREKAEAFF.

V is TRBV3-1 (or the pseudogene TRBV3-2) and J is TRBJ2-3; TRBD2 aligns across 16 bases. The CDR3 covers 20 residues. Germline-derived CDR1 and CDR2 are LGHDT and YNNKEL (reference sequence). Unmatched junction bases numbered 17, after V lost 3 bases and J lost 8 bases. This CDR3 reads CASSQGLAGGIRKGGGTQYF. The CDR3 nucleotides are TGTGCCAGCAGCCAGGGACTAGCGGGAGGGATTCGAAAGGGAGGGGGTACGCAGTATTTT.

This chain connects TRBV25-1 to TRBJ1-3; possibly TRBD1 for D (6 bases). Germline assignment: CDR1 MGHDK and CDR2 SYGVNS. The CDR3 is 12 amino acids. The ends were cut back, 3 bases at V and 9 bases at J, with 9 bases in the middle. CDR3 amino acids: CASSEAGVTIYF. CDR3 coding DNA: TGTGCCAGCAGTGAGGCAGGGGTCACCATATATTTT.

Only a few counts were recorded for this clone. This chain connects TRBV6-2 or TRBV6-3 to TRBJ1-1, with 9 bases that match TRBD1. The CDR3 consists of 17 residues. CDR1 and CDR2 (germline): MNHEY, SVGEGT. J was trimmed by 0 bases and V by 5 bases; bases with no gene match: 10. This chain's CDR3 is CASSHRQGEAMNTEAFF. The CDR3, as DNA: TGTGCCAGCAGTCACCGACAGGGGGAAGCAATGAACACTGAAGCTTTCTTT.

CDR3 protein: CASSLGGTAGGAFF. The CDR3 nucleotides read TGTGCCAGCAGCTTAGGGGGGACAGCCGGGGGAGCTTTCTTT. The chain is built from TRBV7-8 and TRBJ1-1, with 7 nucleotides matching TRBD1. Germline CDR1 SGHVS, CDR2 FQNEAQ. V was pared by 1 base and J by 10 bases, with 9 bases of the junction left unmatched. CDR3 length: 14 residues.

With respect to this clone: Germline is not matched at one junction end, which may reflect a read error. This chain connects TRBV7-2 to TRBJ2-5; 8 nucleotides agree with TRBD1. The germline CDR1 and CDR2 sequences are SGHTA and FQGNSA. The CDR3 loop spans 18 amino acids. The CDR3 bases are TGTGCCAGCAGATTAGGGGCAAGACAGGGGTTATCCCAAGAGACCCAGTACTTC. Protein product: CASRLGARQGLSQETQYF.